The present entry profiles one T cell receptor (beta chain) with its context. It was with 60 Vbeta and 13 Jbeta primers that the PCR ran. Some clones are missing from TCRdb's copy, which holds only in-frame ones; the method was immunoSEQ multiplex PCR. Of around 150,000 clones in the sample, 75% to 90% were seen once. This entry belongs to a study of cytomegalovirus exposure and HLA in healthy donors. The sample was PBMCs. The receptor was derived from a woman younger than 35 in good health and CMV-seronegative.

CDR3 DNA sequence: TGTGCCAGCAGTCTAGCGGGGGGGCAAGATACGCAGTATTTT. This sequence encodes CASSLAGGQDTQYF. This chain joins TRBV2 and TRBJ2-3; 12 bases match TRBD2. The CDR3 totals 14 residues. Looked up from germline, CDR1 is SNHLY and CDR2 is FYNNEI. The ends lost 5 bases at V and 5 bases at J; junction bases unmatched: 2.